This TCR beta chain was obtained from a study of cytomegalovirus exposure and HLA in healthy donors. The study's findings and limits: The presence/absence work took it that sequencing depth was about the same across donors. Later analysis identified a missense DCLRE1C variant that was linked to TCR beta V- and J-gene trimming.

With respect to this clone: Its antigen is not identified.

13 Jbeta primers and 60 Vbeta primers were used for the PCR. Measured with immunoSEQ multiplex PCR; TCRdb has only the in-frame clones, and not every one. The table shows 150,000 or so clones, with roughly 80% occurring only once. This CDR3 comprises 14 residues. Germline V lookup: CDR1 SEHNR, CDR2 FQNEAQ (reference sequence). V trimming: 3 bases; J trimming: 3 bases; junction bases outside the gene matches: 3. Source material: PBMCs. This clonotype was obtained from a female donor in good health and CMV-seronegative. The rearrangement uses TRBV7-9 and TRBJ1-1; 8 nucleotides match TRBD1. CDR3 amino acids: CASSFYRGDTEAFF. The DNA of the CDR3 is TGTGCCAGCAGCTTTTACAGGGGGGACACTGAAGCTTTCTTT.